The sequence of this T cell receptor (beta chain) was determined in a study of blood T cell repertoires in COVID-19. Looking at the study overall: Sample material is recorded as cDNA or gDNA derived from T cells, B-cell-depleted T cells, or PBMCs.

The CDR3 spans 16 residues. Looked up from germline, CDR1 is MDHEN and CDR2 is SYDVKM. Losses at the gene ends were 11 bases for V and 6 bases for J; bases not matched to a gene: 19. Using immunoSEQ multiplex PCR, the repertoire was profiled, and TCRdb retains in-frame clones only, with some absent. The sample carries 200,000 to 250,000 clones, around nine tenths recorded once. The specimen sequenced was peripheral blood. This chain connects TRBV28 to TRBJ2-3; 8 bases align to TRBD1. This receptor was taken from a man aged 50-60 years with COVID-19, enrolled during active disease. CDR3 DNA sequence: TGTGCCCGATCCCCAGGGGGCTTAATTGGTCCCGATACGCAGTATTTT. It specifies CARSPGGLIGPDTQYF.